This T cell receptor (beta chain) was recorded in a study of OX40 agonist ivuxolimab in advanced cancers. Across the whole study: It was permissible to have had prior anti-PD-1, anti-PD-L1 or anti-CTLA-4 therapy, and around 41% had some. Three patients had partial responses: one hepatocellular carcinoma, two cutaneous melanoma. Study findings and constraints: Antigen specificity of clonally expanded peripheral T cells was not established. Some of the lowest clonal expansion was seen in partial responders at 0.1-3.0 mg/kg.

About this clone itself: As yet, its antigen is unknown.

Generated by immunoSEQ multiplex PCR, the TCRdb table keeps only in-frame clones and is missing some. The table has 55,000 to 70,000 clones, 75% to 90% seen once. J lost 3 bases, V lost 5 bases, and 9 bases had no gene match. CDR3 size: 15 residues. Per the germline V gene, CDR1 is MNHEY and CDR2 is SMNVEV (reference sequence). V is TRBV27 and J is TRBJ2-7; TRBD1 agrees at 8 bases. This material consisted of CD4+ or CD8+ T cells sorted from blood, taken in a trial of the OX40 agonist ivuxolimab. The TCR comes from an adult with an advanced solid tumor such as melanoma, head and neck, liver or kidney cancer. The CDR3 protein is CASSSLGGQDYEQYF. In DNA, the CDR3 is TGTGCCAGCAGTAGTTTAGGGGGACAGGACTACGAGCAGTACTTC.